The clone carrying this T cell receptor (beta chain) was counted a few times. Its antigen remains unidentified. This sample was included in a study of blood T cells in healthy people across ages. The second PCR ran roughly 7 to 12 cycles with a sample-barcoded 5' primer and J-beta primers. Each of the samples gave a minimum of 2.5 million paired-end reads that contained CDR3. One entry per CDR3 protein results from TCRdb running MiXCR on the 5' RACE reads. The sample includes roughly 2 million distinct CDR3 sequences, around half of them seen just once. From germline, CDR1 is DFQATT and CDR2 SNEGSKA (reference sequence). V was clipped by 5 bases and J by 4 bases; unmatched bases: 7. The CDR3 runs to 15 residues. Study findings and constraints: Age showed a roughly linear inverse relationship with TCR beta diversity per million T cells.

The sequence came from a woman in her thirties or forties in good health. The sequenced sample consisted of blood. This chain connects TRBV20-1 to TRBJ2-3; 12 bases are shared with TRBD2. Written as DNA, the CDR3 is TGCAGTGCTCGTCTAGCGGGGGGGCCTTCAGATACGCAGTATTTT. It codes for CSARLAGGPSDTQYF.